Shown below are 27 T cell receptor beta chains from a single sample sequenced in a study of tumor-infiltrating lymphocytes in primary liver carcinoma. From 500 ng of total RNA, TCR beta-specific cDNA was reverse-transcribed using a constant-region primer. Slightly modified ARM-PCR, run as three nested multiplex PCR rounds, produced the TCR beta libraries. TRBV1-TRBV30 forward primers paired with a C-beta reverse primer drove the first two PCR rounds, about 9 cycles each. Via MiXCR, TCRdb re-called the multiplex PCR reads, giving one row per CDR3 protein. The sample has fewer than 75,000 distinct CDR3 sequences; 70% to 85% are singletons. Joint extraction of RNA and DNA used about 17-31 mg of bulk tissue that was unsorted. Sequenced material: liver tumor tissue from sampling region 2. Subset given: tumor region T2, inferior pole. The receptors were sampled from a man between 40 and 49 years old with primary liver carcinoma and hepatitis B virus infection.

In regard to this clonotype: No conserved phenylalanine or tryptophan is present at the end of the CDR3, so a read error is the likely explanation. The CDR3 region has the DNA TGCAGCGTTGGAGGGGGTCTTGAGCAGTACCTC. It translates to CSVGGGLEQYL. The chain couples TRBV29-1 to TRBJ2-7; tentative D call: TRBD1 (6 bases). The CDR3 loop spans 11 amino acids. The V gene's germline CDR1 is SQVTM and CDR2 ANQGSEA. V dropped 4 bases and J dropped 7 bases, with 11 bases sitting between them.

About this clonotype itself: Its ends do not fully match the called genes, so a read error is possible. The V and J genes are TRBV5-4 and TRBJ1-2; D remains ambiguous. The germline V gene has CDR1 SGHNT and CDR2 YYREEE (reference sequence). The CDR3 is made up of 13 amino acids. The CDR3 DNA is TGTGCCAACAGCTTTGTGTTGGACTATGGCTACACCTTC. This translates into CANSFVLDYGYTF. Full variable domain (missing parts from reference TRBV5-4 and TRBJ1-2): ETGVTQSPTHLIKTRGQQVTLRCSSQSGHNTVSWYQQALGQGPQFIFQYYREEENGRGNFPPRFSGLQFPNYSSELNVNALELDDSALYLCANSFVLDYGYTFGSGTRLTVV.

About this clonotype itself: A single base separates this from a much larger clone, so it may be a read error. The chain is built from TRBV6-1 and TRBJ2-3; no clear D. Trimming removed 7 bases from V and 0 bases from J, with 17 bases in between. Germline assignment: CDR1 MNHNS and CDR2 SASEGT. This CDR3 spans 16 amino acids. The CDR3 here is CASTAQWAASTDTQYF. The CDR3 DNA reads TGTGCCAGCACCGCCCAGTGGGCGGCTAGCACAGATACGCAGTATTTT.

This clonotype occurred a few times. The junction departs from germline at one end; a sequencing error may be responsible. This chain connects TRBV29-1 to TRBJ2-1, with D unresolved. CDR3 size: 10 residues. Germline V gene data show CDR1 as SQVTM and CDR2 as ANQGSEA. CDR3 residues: CSARRNVQFF. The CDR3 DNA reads TGCAGCGCACGACGTAATGTGCAGTTCTTC.

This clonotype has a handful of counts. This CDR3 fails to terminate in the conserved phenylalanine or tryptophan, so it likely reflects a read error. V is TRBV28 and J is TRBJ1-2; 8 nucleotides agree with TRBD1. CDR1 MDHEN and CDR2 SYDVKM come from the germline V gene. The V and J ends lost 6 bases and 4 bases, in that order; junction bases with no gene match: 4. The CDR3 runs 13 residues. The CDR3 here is CASSLTGVYGYTL. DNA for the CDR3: TGTGCCAGCAGCCTGACAGGGGTCTATGGCTACACCCTC.

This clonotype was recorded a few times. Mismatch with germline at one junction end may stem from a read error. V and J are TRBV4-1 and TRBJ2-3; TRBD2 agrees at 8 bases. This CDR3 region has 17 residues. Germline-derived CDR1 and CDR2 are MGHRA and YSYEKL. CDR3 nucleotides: TGCGCCAGTAGCCAAGGTATCCACCGGGAGGGCCGAAATACGCAGTATTTT. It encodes CASSQGIHREGRNTQYF.

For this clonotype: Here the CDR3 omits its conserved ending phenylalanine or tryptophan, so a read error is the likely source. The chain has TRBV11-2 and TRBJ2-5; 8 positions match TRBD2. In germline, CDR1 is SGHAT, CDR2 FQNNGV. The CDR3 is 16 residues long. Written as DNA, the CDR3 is TGTGCCAGTAGCCAGACTCCTGGCGGGGGGAAAGAGATCCAGTACTCC. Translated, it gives CASSQTPGGGKEIQYS.

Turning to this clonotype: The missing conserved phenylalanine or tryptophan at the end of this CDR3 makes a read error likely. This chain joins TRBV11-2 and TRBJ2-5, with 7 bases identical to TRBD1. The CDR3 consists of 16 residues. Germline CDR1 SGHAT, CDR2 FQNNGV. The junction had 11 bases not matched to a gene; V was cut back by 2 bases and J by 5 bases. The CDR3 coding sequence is TGTGCCAGCAGCTTAACATCAGGGGGTTCGGGGGAGACCCAGTACCTC. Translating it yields CASSLTSGGSGETQYL.

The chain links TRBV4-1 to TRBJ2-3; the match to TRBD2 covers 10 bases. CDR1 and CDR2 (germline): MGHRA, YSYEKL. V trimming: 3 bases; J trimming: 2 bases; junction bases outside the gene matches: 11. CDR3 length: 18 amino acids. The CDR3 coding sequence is TGCGCCAGCAGCCAGACCACTGCTCTAGCGGGAGTCACAGATACGCAGTATTTT. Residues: CASSQTTALAGVTDTQYF.

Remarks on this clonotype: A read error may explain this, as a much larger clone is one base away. CDR3 amino acids: CVSSSTRTGTNYEQYF. The CDR3 nucleotides read TGTGTCAGCAGTTCGACCAGGACAGGGACCAACTACGAGCAGTACTTC. The chain uses TRBV28 and TRBJ2-7; TRBD1 matches 8 bases. Germline values: CDR1 MDHEN, CDR2 SYDVKM. The CDR3 runs 16 residues.

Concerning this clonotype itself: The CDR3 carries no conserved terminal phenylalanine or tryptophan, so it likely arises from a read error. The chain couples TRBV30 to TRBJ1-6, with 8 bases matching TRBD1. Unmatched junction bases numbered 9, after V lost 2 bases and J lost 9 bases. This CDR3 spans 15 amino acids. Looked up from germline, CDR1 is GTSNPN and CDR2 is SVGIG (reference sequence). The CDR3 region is CAWSPRTGLFSPLHI. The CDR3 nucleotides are TGTGCCTGGAGTCCCAGGACAGGGCTCTTTTCACCCCTCCACATT.

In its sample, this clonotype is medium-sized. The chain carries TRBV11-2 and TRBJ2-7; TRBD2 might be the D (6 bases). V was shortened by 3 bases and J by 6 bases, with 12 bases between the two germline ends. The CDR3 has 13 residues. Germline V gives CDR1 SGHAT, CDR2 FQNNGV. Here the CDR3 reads CASSFGGASEQYF. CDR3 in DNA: TGTGCCAGCAGCTTCGGAGGGGCTAGCGAGCAGTACTTC.

Written as DNA, the CDR3 is TGTGCCAGCAGCATAAGAAGTACAGGGAACACGGATACGCAGTATTTT. Its protein is CASSIRSTGNTDTQYF. V and J are TRBV11-2 and TRBJ2-3, with a tentative D call TRBD1 (6 bases). The CDR3 totals 16 residues. Germline V CDR1 and CDR2: SGHAT, FQNNGV. V lost 5 bases to trimming and J lost 6 bases, with 21 bases between them.

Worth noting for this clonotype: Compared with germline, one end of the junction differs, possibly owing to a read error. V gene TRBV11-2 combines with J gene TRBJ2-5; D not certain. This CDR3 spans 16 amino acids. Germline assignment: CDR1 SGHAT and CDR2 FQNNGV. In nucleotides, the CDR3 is TGTGCCAGCAGCCAAATTCCTGGCGCGTGGAAAGAGACCCACTACTTC. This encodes CASSQIPGAWKETHYF.

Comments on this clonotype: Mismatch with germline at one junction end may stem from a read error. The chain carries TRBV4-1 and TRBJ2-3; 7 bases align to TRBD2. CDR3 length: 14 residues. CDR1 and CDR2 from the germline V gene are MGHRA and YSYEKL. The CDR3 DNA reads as TGCGCCAGCAGCCGACAAAGCGGGGAAGATACGGAGTGTTTT. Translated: CASSRQSGEDTECF.

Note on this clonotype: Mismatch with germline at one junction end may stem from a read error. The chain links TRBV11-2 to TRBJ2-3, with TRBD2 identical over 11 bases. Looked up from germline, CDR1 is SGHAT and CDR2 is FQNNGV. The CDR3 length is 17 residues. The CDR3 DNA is TGTGTCAGCAGCTTAGTTTTAGCGGGAGGGCTCGTGGATACGCAGTATTTT. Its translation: CVSSLVLAGGLVDTQYF.

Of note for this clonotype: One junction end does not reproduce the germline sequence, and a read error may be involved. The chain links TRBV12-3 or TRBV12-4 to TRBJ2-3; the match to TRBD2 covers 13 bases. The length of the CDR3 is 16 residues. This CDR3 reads CASSGELAGGADTQYF. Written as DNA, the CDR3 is TGTGCGAGCAGTGGAGAACTAGCGGGAGGGGCAGATACGCAGTATTTT.

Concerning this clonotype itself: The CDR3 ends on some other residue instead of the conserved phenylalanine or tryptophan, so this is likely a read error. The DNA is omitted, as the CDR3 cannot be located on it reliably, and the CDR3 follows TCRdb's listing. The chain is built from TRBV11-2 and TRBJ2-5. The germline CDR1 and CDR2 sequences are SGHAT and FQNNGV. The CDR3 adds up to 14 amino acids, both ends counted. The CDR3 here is CASSLVAAQETQCY.

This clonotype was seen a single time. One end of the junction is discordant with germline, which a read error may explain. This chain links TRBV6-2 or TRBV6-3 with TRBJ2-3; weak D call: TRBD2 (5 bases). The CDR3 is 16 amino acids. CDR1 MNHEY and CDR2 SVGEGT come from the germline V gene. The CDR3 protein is CTSSYSQVGVADTQYF. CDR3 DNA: TGTACCAGCAGTTACTCTCAGGTGGGAGTAGCAGATACGCAGTATTTT.

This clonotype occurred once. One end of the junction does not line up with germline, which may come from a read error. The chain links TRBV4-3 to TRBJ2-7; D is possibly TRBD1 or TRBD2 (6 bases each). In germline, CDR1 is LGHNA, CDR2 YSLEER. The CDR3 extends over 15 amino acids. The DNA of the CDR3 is TGCGTCAGCAGCCAAGATAGGGGGGTGGGAGACGAGCAGTACTTC. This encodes CVSSQDRGVGDEQYF.

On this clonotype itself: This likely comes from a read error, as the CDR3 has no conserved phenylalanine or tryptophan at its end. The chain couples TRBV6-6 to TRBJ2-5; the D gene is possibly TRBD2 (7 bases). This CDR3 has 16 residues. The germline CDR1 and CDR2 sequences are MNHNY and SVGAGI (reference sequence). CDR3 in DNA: TGCGCCAGCAGTACCCCCGGGGGGCCGCCTCAAGAGACCCAGTACTTG. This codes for CASSTPGGPPQETQYL.

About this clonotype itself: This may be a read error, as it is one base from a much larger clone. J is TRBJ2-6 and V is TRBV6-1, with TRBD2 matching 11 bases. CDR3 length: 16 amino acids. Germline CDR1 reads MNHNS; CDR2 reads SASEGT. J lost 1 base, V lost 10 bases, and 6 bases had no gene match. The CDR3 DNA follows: TGTGCCACCCCGACTAGCGGGAAGTCTGGGGCCAACGTCCTGACTTTC. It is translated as CATPTSGKSGANVLTF.

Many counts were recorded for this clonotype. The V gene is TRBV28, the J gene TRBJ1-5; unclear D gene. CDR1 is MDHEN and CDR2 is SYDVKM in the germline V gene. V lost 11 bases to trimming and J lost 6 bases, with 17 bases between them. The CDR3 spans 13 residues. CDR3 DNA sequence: TGTGCCTCCTGTTGGGTGGCCGGTCAGCCCCAGCATTTT. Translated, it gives CASCWVAGQPQHF.

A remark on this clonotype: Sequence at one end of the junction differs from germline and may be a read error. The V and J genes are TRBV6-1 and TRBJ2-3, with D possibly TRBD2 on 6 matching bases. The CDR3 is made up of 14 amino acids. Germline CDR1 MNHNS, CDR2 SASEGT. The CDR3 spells CASKRERMTDTKYF. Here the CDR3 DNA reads TGTGCCAGCAAACGGGAGAGGATGACAGATACGAAGTATTTT.

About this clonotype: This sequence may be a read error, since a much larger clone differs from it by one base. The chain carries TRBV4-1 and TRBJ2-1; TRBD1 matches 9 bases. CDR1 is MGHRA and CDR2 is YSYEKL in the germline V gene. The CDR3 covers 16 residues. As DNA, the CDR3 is TGCGCCAGCAGCCAACTTGGGACAGGGTCCTACAATGATCAGTTCTTC. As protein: CASSQLGTGSYNDQFF.

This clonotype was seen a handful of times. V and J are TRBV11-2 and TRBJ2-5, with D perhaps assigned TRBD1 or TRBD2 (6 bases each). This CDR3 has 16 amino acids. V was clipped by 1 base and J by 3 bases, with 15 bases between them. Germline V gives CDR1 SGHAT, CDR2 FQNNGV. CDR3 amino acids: CASSLALGGGKETQYF. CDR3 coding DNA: TGTGCCAGCAGCTTAGCATTAGGAGGGGGGAAAGAGACCCAGTACTTC.

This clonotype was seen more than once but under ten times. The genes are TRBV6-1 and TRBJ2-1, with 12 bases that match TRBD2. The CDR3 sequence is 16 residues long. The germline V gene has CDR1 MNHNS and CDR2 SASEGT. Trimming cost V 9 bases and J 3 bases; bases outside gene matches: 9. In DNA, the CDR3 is TGTGCCAGTAATAAGAGACTAGCGGGAGTCTACAATGAGCAGTTCTTC. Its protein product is CASNKRLAGVYNEQFF.